This T cell receptor beta chain was identified in a study of OX40 agonist ivuxolimab in advanced cancers. Study context: Three patients got partial responses; one had hepatocellular carcinoma and two had cutaneous melanoma. Whole-study findings and limits: Expanded clones were, on average, more numerous among CD8+ T cells than CD4+.

Of note for this clone: Its cognate antigen is unknown.

Sampled blood was obtained at baseline, cycle 4 day 1, and cycle 7 day 1. The CDR3 covers 17 residues. V trimming: 4 bases; J trimming: 4 bases; junction bases outside the gene matches: 15. Profiling relied on immunoSEQ multiplex PCR, and the TCRdb table lists in-frame clones only, not all of them. The table includes roughly 62,000 clones, roughly 88% detected once. The receptor's source is an adult with an advanced solid tumor such as melanoma, head and neck, liver or kidney cancer. The rearrangement joins TRBV23-1 to TRBJ1-2, with 7 nucleotides matching TRBD1. TRBV23-1 is sorted into the ORF group, with uncertain function. The sample here was CD4+ or CD8+ T cells sorted from blood, taken in a trial of the OX40 agonist ivuxolimab. DNA for the CDR3: TGCGCCAGCAGTCTCACACACTACAGGGGACTCCTCTATGGCTACACCTTC. This gives the protein CASSLTHYRGLLYGYTF.